This T cell receptor (beta chain) was retrieved from a study of T cell responses to AZD1222 COVID-19 vaccine. Points from the study as a whole: Receipt of two AZD1222 doses was followed by a rise in Spike-specific TCR breadth and depth. Repertoire samples came only from after the peak T cell response. The reported proportion of spike-specific TCRs targeting unmutated variant regions was nearly half. The donor group comprised mostly white British people and more females; the analysis possibly underestimated clonal diversity.

As to this clone: Antigen: not known.

The table came from immunoSEQ multiplex PCR; TCRdb's copy has only in-frame clones and leaves some out. The sample lists 110,000 to 150,000 clones, approximately 90% occurring once. V shed 3 bases and J shed 7 bases, with 16 bases lying between them. The germline V gene has CDR1 WSHSY and CDR2 SAAADI. This CDR3 comprises 14 residues. Sequencing used peripheral blood, obtained on day 0 of AZD1222 vaccination. This chain links TRBV10-2 with TRBJ2-7, with D perhaps TRBD2 (6 bases). The receptor was isolated from an adult in good health. The CDR3 DNA sequence: TGCGCCAGCAGTGACGGGGGTTTACTGGGTGAGCAGTACTTC. This encodes CASSDGGLLGEQYF.